This T cell receptor (beta chain) is drawn from a study of T cells after yellow fever vaccination. MiXCR was run by TCRdb on the 5' RACE reads, yielding one entry per CDR3 protein. Of about 240,000 distinct CDR3 sequences in the sample, less than 9% are singletons; the top ten hold about 0.85%. The V and J ends lost 3 bases and 3 bases respectively, with 8 bases between them. The CDR3 length is 13 residues. This clonotype was recorded many times. The sequencing used CD4+ T cells sorted from PBMCs, collected 15 days after the yellow fever booster vaccination. The TCR was taken from a young man who received the YFV17D yellow fever vaccine. The chain carries TRBV12-3 or TRBV12-4 and TRBJ2-5; D call uncertain. The CDR3 spells CASSFQTKETQYF. In DNA, the CDR3 is TGTGCCAGCAGTTTCCAAACCAAAGAGACCCAGTACTTC.